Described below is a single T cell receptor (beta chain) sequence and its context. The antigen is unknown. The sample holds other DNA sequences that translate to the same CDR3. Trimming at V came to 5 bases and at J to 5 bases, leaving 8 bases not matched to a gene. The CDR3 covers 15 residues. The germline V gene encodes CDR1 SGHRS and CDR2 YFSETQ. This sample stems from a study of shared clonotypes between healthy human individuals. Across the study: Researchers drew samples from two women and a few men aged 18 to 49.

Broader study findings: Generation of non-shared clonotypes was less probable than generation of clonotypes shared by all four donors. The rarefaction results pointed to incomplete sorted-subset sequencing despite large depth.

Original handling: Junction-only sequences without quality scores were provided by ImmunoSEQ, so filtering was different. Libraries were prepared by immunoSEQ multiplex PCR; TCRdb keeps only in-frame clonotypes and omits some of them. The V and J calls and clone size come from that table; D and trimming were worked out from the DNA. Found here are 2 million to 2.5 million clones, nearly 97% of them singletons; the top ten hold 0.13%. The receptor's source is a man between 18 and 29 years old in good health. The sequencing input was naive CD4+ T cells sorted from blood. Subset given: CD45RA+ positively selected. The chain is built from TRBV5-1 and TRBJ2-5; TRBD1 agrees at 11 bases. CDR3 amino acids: CASSVSGTGGETQYF. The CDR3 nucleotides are TGCGCCAGCAGTGTCTCCGGGACAGGGGGGGAGACCCAGTACTTC.